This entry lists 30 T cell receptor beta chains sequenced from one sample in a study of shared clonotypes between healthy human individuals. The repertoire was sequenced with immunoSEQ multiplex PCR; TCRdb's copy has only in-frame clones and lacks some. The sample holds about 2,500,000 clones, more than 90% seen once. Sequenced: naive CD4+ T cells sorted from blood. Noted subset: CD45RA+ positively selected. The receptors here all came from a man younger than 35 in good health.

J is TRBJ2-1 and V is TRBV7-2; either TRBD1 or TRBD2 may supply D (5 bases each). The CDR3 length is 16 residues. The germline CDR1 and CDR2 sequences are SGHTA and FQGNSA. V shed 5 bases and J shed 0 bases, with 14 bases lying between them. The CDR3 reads CASSQAGTTSYNEQFF. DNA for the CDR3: TGTGCCAGCAGCCAGGCCGGGACGACCTCCTACAATGAGCAGTTCTTC.

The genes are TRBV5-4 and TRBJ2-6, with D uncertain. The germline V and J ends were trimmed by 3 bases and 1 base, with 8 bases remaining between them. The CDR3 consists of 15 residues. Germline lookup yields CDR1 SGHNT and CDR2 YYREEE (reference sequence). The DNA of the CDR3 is TGTGCCAGCAGCTCCTGGGTTTCTGGGGCCAACGTCCTGACTTTC. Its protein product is CASSSWVSGANVLTF. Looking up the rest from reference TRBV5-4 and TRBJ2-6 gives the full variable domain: ETGVTQSPTHLIKTRGQQVTLRCSSQSGHNTVSWYQQALGQGPQFIFQYYREEENGRGNFPPRFSGLQFPNYSSELNVNALELDDSALYLCASSSWVSGANVLTFGAGSRLTVL.

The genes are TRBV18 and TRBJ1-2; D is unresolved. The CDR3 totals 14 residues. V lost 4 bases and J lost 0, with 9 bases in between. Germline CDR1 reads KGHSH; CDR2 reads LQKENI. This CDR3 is CASSLPVPNYGYTF. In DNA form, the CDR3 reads TGTGCCAGCTCACTACCGGTACCTAACTATGGCTACACCTTC.

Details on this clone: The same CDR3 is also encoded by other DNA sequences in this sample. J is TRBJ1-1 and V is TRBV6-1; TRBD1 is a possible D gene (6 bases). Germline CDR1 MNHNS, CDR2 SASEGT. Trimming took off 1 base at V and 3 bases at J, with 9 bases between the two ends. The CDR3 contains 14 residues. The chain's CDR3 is CASSEGQGYTEAFF. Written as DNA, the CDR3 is TGTGCCAGCAGTGAAGGGCAGGGGTACACTGAAGCTTTCTTT.

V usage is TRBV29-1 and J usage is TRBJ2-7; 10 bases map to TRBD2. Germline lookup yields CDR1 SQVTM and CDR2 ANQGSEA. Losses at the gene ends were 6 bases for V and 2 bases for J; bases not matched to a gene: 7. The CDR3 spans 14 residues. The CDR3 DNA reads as TGCAGCGTAATTAGCGGGGGGAACCCCTACGAGCAGTACTTC. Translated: CSVISGGNPYEQYF.

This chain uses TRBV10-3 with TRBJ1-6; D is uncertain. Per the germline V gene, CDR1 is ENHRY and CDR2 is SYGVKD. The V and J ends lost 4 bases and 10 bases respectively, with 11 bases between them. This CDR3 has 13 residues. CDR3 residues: CAISAHEESPLHF. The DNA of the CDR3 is TGTGCCATCAGTGCCCACGAAGAATCACCCCTCCACTTT.

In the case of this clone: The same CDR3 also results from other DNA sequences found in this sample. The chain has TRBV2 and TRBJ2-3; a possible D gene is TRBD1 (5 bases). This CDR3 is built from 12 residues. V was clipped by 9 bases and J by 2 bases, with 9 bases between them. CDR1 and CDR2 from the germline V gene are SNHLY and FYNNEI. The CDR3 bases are TGTGCCAGTAAGACAGACACAGATACGCAGTATTTT. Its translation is CASKTDTDTQYF. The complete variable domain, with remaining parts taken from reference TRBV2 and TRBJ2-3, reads EPEVTQTPSHQVTQMGQEVILRCVPISNHLYFYWYRQILGQKVEFLVSFYNNEISEKSEIFDDQFSVERPDGSNFTLKIRSTKLEDSAMYFCASKTDTDTQYFGPGTRLTVL.

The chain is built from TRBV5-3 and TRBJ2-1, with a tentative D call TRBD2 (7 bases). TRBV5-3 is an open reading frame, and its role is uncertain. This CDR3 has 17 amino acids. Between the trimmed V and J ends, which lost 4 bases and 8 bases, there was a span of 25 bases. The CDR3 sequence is CARSARRGPTFRYEQFF. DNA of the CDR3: TGTGCCAGAAGCGCGCGGCGGGGGCCAACTTTTAGGTATGAGCAGTTCTTC.

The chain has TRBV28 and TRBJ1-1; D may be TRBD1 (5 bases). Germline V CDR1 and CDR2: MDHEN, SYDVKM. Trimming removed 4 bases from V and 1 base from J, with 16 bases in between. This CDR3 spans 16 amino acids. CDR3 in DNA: TGTGCCAGCAGTTACCGACCTAACGGGGGGAACACTGAAGCTTTCTTT. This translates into CASSYRPNGGNTEAFF.

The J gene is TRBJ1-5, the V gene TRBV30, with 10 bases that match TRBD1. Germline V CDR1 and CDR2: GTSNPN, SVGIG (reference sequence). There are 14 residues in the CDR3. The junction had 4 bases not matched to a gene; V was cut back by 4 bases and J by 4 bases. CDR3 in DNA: TGTGCCTGGAAATTGGGACAGGGGAATCAGCCCCAGCATTTT. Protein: CAWKLGQGNQPQHF.

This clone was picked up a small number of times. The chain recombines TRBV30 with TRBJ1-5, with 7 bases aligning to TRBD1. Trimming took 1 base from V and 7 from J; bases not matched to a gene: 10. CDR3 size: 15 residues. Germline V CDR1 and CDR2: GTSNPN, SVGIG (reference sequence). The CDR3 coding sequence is TGTGCCTGGAGTGGGGAAAACAGGGGAGGGCAGCCCCAGCATTTT. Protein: CAWSGENRGGQPQHF. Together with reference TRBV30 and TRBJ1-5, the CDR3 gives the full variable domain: SQTIHQWPATLVQPVGSPLSLECTVEGTSNPNLYWYRQAAGRGLQLLFYSVGIGQISSEVPQNLSASRPQDRQFILSSKKLLLSDSGFYLCAWSGENRGGQPQHFGDGTRLSIL.

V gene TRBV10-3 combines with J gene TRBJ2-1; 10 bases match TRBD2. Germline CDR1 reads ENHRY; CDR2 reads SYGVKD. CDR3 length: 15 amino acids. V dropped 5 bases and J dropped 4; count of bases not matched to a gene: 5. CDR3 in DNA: TGTGCCATCAGTATCCTAGCGGGGGTTTACAATGAGCAGTTCTTC. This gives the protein CAISILAGVYNEQFF.

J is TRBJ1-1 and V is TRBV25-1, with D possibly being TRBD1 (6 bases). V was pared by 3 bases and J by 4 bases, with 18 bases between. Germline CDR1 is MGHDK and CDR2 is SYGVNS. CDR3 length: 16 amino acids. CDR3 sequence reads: CASSDSPAYRATEAFF. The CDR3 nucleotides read TGTGCCAGCAGTGATTCCCCAGCTTACAGGGCCACTGAAGCTTTCTTT. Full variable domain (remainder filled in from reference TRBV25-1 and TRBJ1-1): EADIYQTPRYLVIGTGKKITLECSQTMGHDKMYWYQQDPGMELHLIHYSYGVNSTEKGDLSSESTVSRIRTEHFPLTLESARPSHTSQYLCASSDSPAYRATEAFFGQGTRLTVV.

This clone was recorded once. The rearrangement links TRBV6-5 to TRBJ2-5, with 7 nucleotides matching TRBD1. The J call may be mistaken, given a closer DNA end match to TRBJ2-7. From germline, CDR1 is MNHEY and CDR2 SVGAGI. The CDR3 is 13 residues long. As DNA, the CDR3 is TGTGCCAGCAGCCGGACAGGATCCTACGAGCAGTACTTC. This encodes CASSRTGSYEQYF.

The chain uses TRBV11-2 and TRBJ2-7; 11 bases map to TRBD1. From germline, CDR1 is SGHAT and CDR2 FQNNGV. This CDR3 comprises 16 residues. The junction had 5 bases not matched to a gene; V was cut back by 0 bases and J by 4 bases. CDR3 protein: CASSLEWTGGVYEQYF. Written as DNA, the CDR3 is TGTGCCAGCAGCTTAGAGTGGACAGGGGGCGTTTACGAGCAGTACTTC. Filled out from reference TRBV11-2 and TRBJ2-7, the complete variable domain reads EAGVAQSPRYKIIEKRQSVAFWCNPISGHATLYWYQQILGQGPKLLIQFQNNGVVDDSQLPKDRFSAERLKGVDSTLKIQPAKLEDSAVYLCASSLEWTGGVYEQYFGPGTRLTVT.

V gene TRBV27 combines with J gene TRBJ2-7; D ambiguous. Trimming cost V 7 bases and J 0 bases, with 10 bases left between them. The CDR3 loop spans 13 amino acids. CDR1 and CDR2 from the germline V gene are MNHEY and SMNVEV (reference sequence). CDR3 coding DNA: TGTGCCAGCACCCGAGATGGCTCCTACGAGCAGTACTTC. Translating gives CASTRDGSYEQYF.

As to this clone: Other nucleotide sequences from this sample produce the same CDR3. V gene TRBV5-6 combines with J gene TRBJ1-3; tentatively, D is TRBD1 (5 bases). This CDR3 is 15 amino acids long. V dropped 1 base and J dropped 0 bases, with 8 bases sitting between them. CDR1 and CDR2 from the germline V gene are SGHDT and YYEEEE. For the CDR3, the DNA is TGTGCCAGCAGCTTGCCCGGGGGCTCTGGAAACACCATATATTTT. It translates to CASSLPGGSGNTIYF.

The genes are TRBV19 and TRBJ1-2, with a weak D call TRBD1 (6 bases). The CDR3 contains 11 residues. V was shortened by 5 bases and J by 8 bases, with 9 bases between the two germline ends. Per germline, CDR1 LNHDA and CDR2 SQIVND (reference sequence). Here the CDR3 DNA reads TGTGCCAGTAGTCGTCAGGGGGGCTACACCTTC. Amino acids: CASSRQGGYTF.

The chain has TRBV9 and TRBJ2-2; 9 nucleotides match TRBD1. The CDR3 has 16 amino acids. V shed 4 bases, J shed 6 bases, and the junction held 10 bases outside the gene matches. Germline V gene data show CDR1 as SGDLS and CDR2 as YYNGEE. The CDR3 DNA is TGTGCCAGCAGCCCTTTTACAGGGGGCGCGGCCGGGGAGCTGTTTTTT. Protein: CASSPFTGGAAGELFF.

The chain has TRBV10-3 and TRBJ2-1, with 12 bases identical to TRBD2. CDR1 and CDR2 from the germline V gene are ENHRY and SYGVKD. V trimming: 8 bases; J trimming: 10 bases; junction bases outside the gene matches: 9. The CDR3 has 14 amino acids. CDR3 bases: TGTGCCATCTCCCTAGCGGGGGGGCCAACAGAGCAGTTCTTC. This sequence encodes CAISLAGGPTEQFF.

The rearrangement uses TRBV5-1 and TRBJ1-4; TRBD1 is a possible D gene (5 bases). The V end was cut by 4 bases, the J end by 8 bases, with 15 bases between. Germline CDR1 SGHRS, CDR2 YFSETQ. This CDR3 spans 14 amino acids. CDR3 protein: CASSMGVSAEKLFF. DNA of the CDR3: TGCGCCAGCAGCATGGGGGTCTCGGCGGAAAAACTGTTTTTT.

CDR3 sequence: CSVELRGHVVREQYF. The DNA for the CDR3 is TGCAGCGTTGAATTGCGGGGGCACGTAGTCCGCGAGCAGTACTTC. The chain has TRBV29-1 and TRBJ2-7; D is possibly TRBD2 (7 bases). The CDR3 contains 15 residues. With 2 bases removed from V and 6 bases from J, the gap between germline ends came to 20 bases. Germline assignment: CDR1 SQVTM and CDR2 ANQGSEA.

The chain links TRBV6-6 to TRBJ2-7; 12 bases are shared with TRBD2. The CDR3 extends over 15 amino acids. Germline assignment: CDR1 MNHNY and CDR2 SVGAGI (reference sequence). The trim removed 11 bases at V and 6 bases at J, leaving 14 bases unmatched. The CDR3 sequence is CAVGGDLAGGVEQYF. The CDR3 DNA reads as TGTGCCGTCGGGGGTGACCTAGCGGGAGGGGTCGAGCAGTACTTC.

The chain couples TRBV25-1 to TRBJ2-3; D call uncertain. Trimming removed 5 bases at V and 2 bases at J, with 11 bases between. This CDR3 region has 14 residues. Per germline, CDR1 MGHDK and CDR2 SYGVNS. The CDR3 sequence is CASSPPVLTDTQYF. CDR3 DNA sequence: TGTGCCAGCAGTCCTCCCGTCCTCACAGATACGCAGTATTTT.

Here the CDR3 DNA reads TGCGCCAGCAGCCGAATACCCGGGACTAGCGGGAAGGGAGAGACCCAGTACTTC. This sequence encodes CASSRIPGTSGKGETQYF. The chain has TRBV5-1 and TRBJ2-5; 13 bases map to TRBD2. The CDR3 has 18 residues. The germline gives CDR1 SGHRS, CDR2 YFSETQ. Unmatched junction bases numbered 13, after V lost 4 bases and J lost 4 bases.

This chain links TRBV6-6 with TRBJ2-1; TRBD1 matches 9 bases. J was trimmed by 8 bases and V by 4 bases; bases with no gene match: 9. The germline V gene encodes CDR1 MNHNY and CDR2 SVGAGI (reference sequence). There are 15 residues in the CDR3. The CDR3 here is CASSSGTGFFDEQFF. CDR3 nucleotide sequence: TGTGCCAGCAGTTCCGGGACAGGGTTTTTCGATGAGCAGTTCTTC.

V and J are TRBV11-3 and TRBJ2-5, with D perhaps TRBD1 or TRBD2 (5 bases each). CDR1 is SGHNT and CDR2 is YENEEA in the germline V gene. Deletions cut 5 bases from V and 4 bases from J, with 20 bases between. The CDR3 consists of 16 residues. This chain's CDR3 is CASSDSGGSRVETQYF. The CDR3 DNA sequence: TGTGCCAGCAGCGATAGTGGGGGATCCCGCGTAGAGACCCAGTACTTC.

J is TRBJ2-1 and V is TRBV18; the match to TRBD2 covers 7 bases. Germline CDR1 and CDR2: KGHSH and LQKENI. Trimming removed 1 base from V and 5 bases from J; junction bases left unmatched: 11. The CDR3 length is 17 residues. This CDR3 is CASSPRVGGSGNNEQFF. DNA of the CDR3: TGTGCCAGCTCACCACGTGTCGGCGGGAGCGGGAACAATGAGCAGTTCTTC.

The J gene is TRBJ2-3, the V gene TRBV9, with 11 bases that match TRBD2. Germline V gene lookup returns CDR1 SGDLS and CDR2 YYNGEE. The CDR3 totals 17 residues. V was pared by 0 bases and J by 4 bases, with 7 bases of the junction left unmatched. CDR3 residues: CASSVVPSGRRPDTQYF. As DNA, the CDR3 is TGTGCCAGCAGCGTAGTGCCTAGCGGGAGGAGGCCAGATACGCAGTATTTT.

The CDR3 region has the DNA TGTGCCAGCAGCGTAGGAGGGTCTCCGAACACCGGGGAGCTGTTTTTT. It encodes CASSVGGSPNTGELFF. The rearrangement joins TRBV9 to TRBJ2-2; a possible D gene is TRBD2 (5 bases). The germline V gene encodes CDR1 SGDLS and CDR2 YYNGEE. CDR3 length: 16 residues. V dropped 0 bases and J dropped 0 bases, with 9 bases sitting between them.